This T cell receptor beta chain emerged from a study of identical twins. The CDR3 sequence is 15 residues long. V lost 3 bases, J lost 5 bases, and 6 bases stayed unmatched. Germline V gene data show CDR1 as SGHAT and CDR2 as FQNNGV. This clonotype has only a few counts. Among all donors, each was a healthy Caucasian. Each CDR3 protein gets one entry after TCRdb re-called the 5' RACE reads with MiXCR. The table records hundreds of thousands of distinct CDR3 sequences, around an eighth of them present only once. This sample was also put to use in a study of yellow fever vaccine responses in identical twins. That study reports: Reportedly, twins' vaccine T cell responses looked partly convergent and partly personalized.

The source of this sequence is a young woman in good health. The chain carries TRBV11-2 and TRBJ2-1, with TRBD1 matching over 8 bases. The sample consisted of CD8+ T cells sorted from blood. As DNA, the CDR3 is TGTGCCAGCAGCTTGGAAAGGACAGGGCACAATGAGCAGTTCTTC. This sequence encodes CASSLERTGHNEQFF.